This T cell receptor beta chain emerged from a study of blood T cell repertoires in COVID-19. Study overall: COVID-19 samples, acute and convalescent, were from the United States, Italy and Spain.

Germline V CDR1 and CDR2: MDHEN, SYDVKM. CDR3 length: 14 amino acids. V lost 6 bases and J lost 8; bases outside the gene matches: 9. As handled by the study authors: Quantification of nucleated cells was approximated via reference gene primer amplification. TCRdb's table, derived via immunoSEQ multiplex PCR, lists solely in-frame clones and lacks some. V and J calls and clone size are given by that table; D and trimming were obtained from the DNA. The table shows roughly 43,000 clones, with 70% to 90% occurring only once. V and J are TRBV28 and TRBJ1-4; 7 positions match TRBD1. The sequenced sample was peripheral blood. The TCR was taken from a human donor in a cohort sampled during active COVID-19. The CDR3 loop reads CASSTTGLGEKLFF. CDR3 DNA sequence: TGTGCCAGCAGCACGACAGGGCTGGGGGAAAAACTGTTTTTT.